This T cell receptor beta chain was sequenced for a study of CD8 T cells in Susac syndrome. Random hexamers were used to reverse transcribe the RNA input (about 0.45 to 1 ug). TCRdb re-derived calls from the immunoSEQ multiplex PCR reads in MiXCR, one entry per CDR3 protein. The profile covers some 250,000 distinct CDR3 sequences, with around 96% appearing a single time and approximately 0.1% taken by the ten largest. V was clipped by 2 bases and J by 2 bases, with 13 bases between them. The CDR3 sequence is 16 residues long. CDR1 is SGHAT, CDR2 FQNNGV, per germline. Input material: CD4+ T cells from PBMCs. This receptor was taken from a human donor with Susac syndrome. The rearrangement uses TRBV11-2 and TRBJ2-1; D unclear. The CDR3 nucleotides are TGTGCCAGCAGCTTATATTCCGGTACTACCTACAATGAGCAGTTCTTC. This codes for CASSLYSGTTYNEQFF.